Following are 18 T cell receptor beta chains from one sample sequenced in a study of human T cells and chemical hapten exposure. Sample time point: pre-sensitization, week 0. Indicated treatment: therapeutic diphenylcyclopropenone sensitization with weekly scalp DPC. TCRdb used MiXCR to reprocess the RACE reads, holding one entry per CDR3 protein. The repertoire holds about 93,000 distinct CDR3 sequences, with about 8.5% as singletons. The specimen was whole blood, collected in connection with sensitization to the hapten diphenylcyclopropenone (DPC). Receptor source: a middle-aged man with alopecia areata. Some clones in this sample may be carry-over from other donors' samples.

This clonotype was detected a few times. The chain links TRBV20-1 to TRBJ2-3; D remains unclear. V was pared by 3 bases and J by 0 bases, with 10 bases between. The CDR3 has 14 amino acids. Looked up from germline, CDR1 is DFQATT and CDR2 is SNEGSKA (reference sequence). CDR3 sequence: CSASGTESTDTQYF. Written as DNA, the CDR3 is TGCAGTGCTAGCGGTACGGAGAGCACAGATACGCAGTATTTT.

This chain links TRBV7-9 with TRBJ2-5, with D perhaps assigned TRBD1 or TRBD2 (5 bases each). In germline, CDR1 is SEHNR, CDR2 FQNEAQ (reference sequence). The CDR3 spans 13 residues. V lost 8 bases to trimming and J lost 5 bases, with 15 bases between them. The CDR3 nucleotides are TGTGCCAGCCACGGGGCAGGCCTGGAGACCCAGTACTTC. Protein: CASHGAGLETQYF.

Concerning this clonotype itself: This clone may be a read error of a much larger clone one base away. The genes are TRBV28 and TRBJ2-7; TRBD2 aligns across 15 bases. V gave up 2 bases and J gave up 4 bases; unmatched junction bases: 6. This CDR3 has 17 residues. In germline, CDR1 is MDHEN, CDR2 SYDVKM. CDR3 sequence reads: CASSLAGTSGRLYEQYF. The CDR3 DNA sequence: TGTGCCAGCAGTTTAGCCGGGACTAGCGGGAGGCTATACGAGCAGTACTTC.

This clonotype has more than one count but fewer than ten. V usage is TRBV3-1 and J usage is TRBJ1-1; D ambiguous. The V gene's germline CDR1 is LGHDT and CDR2 YNNKEL (reference sequence). The CDR3 has 12 amino acids. V lost 0 bases and J 10 bases, leaving 9 bases between the germline ends. The CDR3 coding sequence is TGTGCCAGCAGCCAAGAGTCCGTTGGAGCTTTCTTT. It specifies CASSQESVGAFF.

The chain links TRBV6-5 to TRBJ1-6, with TRBD1 matching 7 bases. The CDR3 consists of 16 residues. Losses at the gene ends were 7 bases for V and 6 bases for J; bases not matched to a gene: 12. Germline V gene sequence: CDR1 MNHEY, CDR2 SVGAGI. The CDR3 reads CASKNGQGVSNSPLHF. Here the CDR3 DNA reads TGTGCCAGCAAAAATGGGCAGGGGGTATCTAATTCACCCCTCCACTTT.

The chain uses TRBV19 and TRBJ2-3; D ambiguous. Germline CDR1 and CDR2: LNHDA and SQIVND (reference sequence). The CDR3 is 11 amino acids. The V and J ends lost 3 bases and 5 bases respectively, with 3 bases between them. In nucleotides, the CDR3 is TGTGCCAGTAGTATTGGAGATACGCAGTATTTT. It is translated as CASSIGDTQYF.

This clonotype was seen more than once but under ten times. The chain combines TRBV9 with TRBJ2-1, with 8 bases matching TRBD2. V shed 4 bases, J shed 4 bases, and the junction held 10 bases outside the gene matches. The CDR3 has 16 amino acids. CDR1 and CDR2 from the germline V gene are SGDLS and YYNGEE. The CDR3 protein is CASSFTGTSAYNEQFF. CDR3 DNA: TGTGCCAGCAGCTTCACCGGGACTAGTGCTTACAATGAGCAGTTCTTC.

This clonotype appeared a few times. The chain carries TRBV6-5 and TRBJ1-1, with 8 bases that match TRBD1. V gave up 7 bases and J gave up 6 bases; unmatched junction bases: 1. Germline values: CDR1 MNHEY, CDR2 SVGAGI. This CDR3 spans 11 amino acids. CDR3 nucleotides: TGTGCCAGCATACAGGGGGCTGAAGCTTTCTTT. Its protein is CASIQGAEAFF.

The chain combines TRBV15 with TRBJ2-3; 11 positions agree with TRBD1. Trimming at V came to 5 bases and at J to 6 bases, leaving 16 bases not matched to a gene. Germline lookup yields CDR1 LNHNV and CDR2 YYDKDF (reference sequence). The CDR3 runs to 18 residues. The CDR3 nucleotides read TGTGCCACCAGCCGCCAAAAGGGGGGACAGGGGGTCCGGGATACGCAGTATTTT. This encodes CATSRQKGGQGVRDTQYF.

This clonotype has a count of ten or more. The J gene is TRBJ2-1, the V gene TRBV11-1, with TRBD2 matching 13 bases. The CDR3 sequence is 19 residues long. V lost 5 bases, J lost 9 bases, and 19 bases stayed unmatched. The V gene's germline CDR1 is SGHAT and CDR2 FQDESV (reference sequence). The CDR3 nucleotides read TGTGCCAGCAGCCAGGCCGGACTAGCGGGAGATACCGCGGGGGGTGAGCAGTTCTTC. Its protein product is CASSQAGLAGDTAGGEQFF.

V is TRBV15 and J is TRBJ2-7; TRBD1 might be the D (6 bases). Trimming cost V 8 bases and J 2 bases, with 16 bases left between them. The length of the CDR3 is 14 residues. The germline V gene has CDR1 LNHNV and CDR2 YYDKDF (reference sequence). CDR3 loop: CATQPPGHTYEQYV. The DNA for the CDR3 is TGTGCCACCCAGCCCCCGGGACACACCTACGAGCAGTACGTC.

The V and J genes are TRBV6-5 and TRBJ1-1; possible D gene TRBD1, 5 bases. This CDR3 is 14 amino acids long. V was trimmed by 6 bases and J by 2 bases, leaving 13 bases between them. Germline CDR1 reads MNHEY; CDR2 reads SVGAGI. The CDR3 here is CASSFIGDNTEAFF. The DNA for the CDR3 is TGTGCCAGCAGCTTTATTGGGGACAACACTGAAGCTTTCTTT.

This chain uses TRBV25-1 with TRBJ1-2; the D is unclear. CDR3 length equals 15 residues. V gave up 1 base and J gave up 3 bases, with 12 bases separating them. The germline V gene has CDR1 MGHDK and CDR2 SYGVNS. CDR3 sequence reads: CASSELSTAHYGYTF. Written as DNA, the CDR3 is TGTGCCAGCAGTGAATTATCGACGGCCCACTATGGCTACACCTTC.

At least ten counts were recorded for this clonotype. V is TRBV20-1 and J is TRBJ2-7, with 7 bases lining up with TRBD2. CDR1 and CDR2 (germline): DFQATT, SNEGSKA (reference sequence). The J segment lost 3 bases and the V segment lost 3 bases, leaving 14 bases of the junction unmatched. The CDR3 runs 16 residues. The DNA of the CDR3 is TGCAGTGCTAGGGCCGGGACTACCGTCTTCTTCTACGAGCAGTACGTC. Its translation is CSARAGTTVFFYEQYV.

The chain employs TRBV18 and TRBJ1-2; D ambiguous. Germline CDR1 reads KGHSH; CDR2 reads LQKENI. V lost 9 bases, J lost 4 bases, and 15 bases lay in between. The CDR3 contains 13 residues. The CDR3 loop is CASCPERGYGYTF. DNA for the CDR3: TGTGCCAGTTGTCCTGAGCGTGGCTATGGCTACACCTTC.

J is TRBJ2-1 and V is TRBV30, with 10 bases aligning to TRBD2. Per the germline V gene, CDR1 is GTSNPN and CDR2 is SVGIG (reference sequence). Trimming cost V 2 bases and J 4 bases; bases outside gene matches: 5. The CDR3 is 15 residues long. This CDR3 reads CAWSRRAGGYNEQFF. The CDR3 DNA reads TGTGCCTGGAGTCGCCGAGCGGGAGGGTACAATGAGCAGTTCTTC. The full variable domain, with the rest looked up from reference TRBV30 and TRBJ2-1, is SQTIHQWPATLVQPVGSPLSLECTVEGTSNPNLYWYRQAAGRGLQLLFYSVGIGQISSEVPQNLSASRPQDRQFILSSKKLLLSDSGFYLCAWSRRAGGYNEQFFGPGTRLTVL.

V gene TRBV27 combines with J gene TRBJ1-4, with D perhaps TRBD1 (5 bases). The CDR3 covers 14 residues. Between the trimmed V and J ends, which lost 4 bases and 5 bases, there was a span of 11 bases. Per the germline V gene, CDR1 is MNHEY and CDR2 is SMNVEV (reference sequence). The chain's CDR3 is CASSSGTGNEKLFF. In DNA form, the CDR3 reads TGTGCCAGCAGTTCTGGGACCGGGAATGAAAAACTGTTTTTT.

This clonotype has more than one count but fewer than ten. The chain links TRBV10-3 to TRBJ2-7; D is ambiguous. The CDR3 totals 14 residues. V was shortened by 4 bases and J by 4 bases, with 14 bases between the two germline ends. The V gene's germline CDR1 is ENHRY and CDR2 SYGVKD. The CDR3 loop is CAISGISFPYEQYF. The DNA of the CDR3 is TGTGCCATCAGTGGGATATCATTCCCTTACGAGCAGTACTTC.